This T cell receptor beta chain was retrieved from a study of Ad26.COV2.S vaccination and SARS-CoV-2 variants. CDR1 is SGHNT, CDR2 YYREEE, per germline (reference sequence). Between the trimmed V and J ends, which lost 4 bases and 6 bases, there was a span of 14 bases. This CDR3 has 14 amino acids. Sample treatment: around 19 received Ad26.COV2.S at low or high dose, single or two shots; 5 received placebo; per-sample allocation not given. Day 63 after the first injection of vaccine or placebo was the sampling time. TCRdb's copy holds only in-frame clones and misses some; the assay was immunoSEQ multiplex PCR. Seen here are about 250,000 clones, roughly 87% observed once, and the top ten hold less than 3%.

Sequenced here: peripheral blood, sampled in a trial of Ad26.COV2.S vaccine versus placebo. The chain recombines TRBV5-4 with TRBJ2-4; tentative D call: TRBD1 (6 bases). The TCR originated in a person between 18 and 65 years old who received the Ad26.COV2.S COVID-19 vaccine or a placebo. DNA of the CDR3: TGTGCCAGCAGCACACAGGGCTCTCTAAACATTCAGTACTTC. It yields the protein CASSTQGSLNIQYF.